A selection of T cell receptor beta chains follows, all from one sample in a study of blood T cell repertoires in COVID-19. TCRdb keeps only in-frame clones here, not all; method: immunoSEQ multiplex PCR. This sample has fewer than 250,000 clones, with roughly nine tenths found just once. The sample consisted of peripheral blood. These receptors were collected from a man in his 60s with COVID-19, enrolled during active disease. CDR3s include the opening cysteine and the closing phenylalanine or tryptophan. Each record gives: V gene, D gene, clone size, J gene, CDR3 protein, CDR3 DNA. A D gene is named only where the DNA matches it firmly. Size is stated for part of the rows, as once, few or many counts, or as a class when the clone is expanded.

TRBV10-3	TRBD2	.	TRBJ2-1	CAISGSAGGRNEQFF	TGTGCCATCAGTGGGTCAGCGGGGGGGAGGAATGAGCAGTTCTTC
TRBV11-2	.	.	TRBJ1-1	CASSYRQSGLEAFF	TGTGCCAGCAGCTATCGACAGAGCGGGTTGGAAGCTTTCTTT
TRBV19	TRBD1	.	TRBJ1-5	CASTKGALNQPQHF	TGTGCCAGTACCAAGGGGGCTCTGAATCAGCCCCAGCATTTT
TRBV25-1	TRBD2	.	TRBJ2-1	CASSEGISGRPPYNEQFF	TGTGCCAGCAGTGAGGGTATTAGCGGGAGGCCCCCTTACAATGAGCAGTTCTTC
TRBV9	TRBD2	.	TRBJ2-3	CASSSRTSYSTDTQYF	TGTGCCAGCAGCTCCCGGACTAGTTATAGCACAGATACGCAGTATTTT
TRBV6-5	.	.	TRBJ2-7	CASTWQGGYEQYF	TGTGCCAGCACGTGGCAGGGAGGCTACGAGCAGTACTTC
TRBV27	.	.	TRBJ2-7	CASSLRGGSYEQYF	TGTGCCAGCAGTTTGAGGGGGGGTTCCTACGAGCAGTACTTC
TRBV5-1	.	.	TRBJ2-1	CASSLRNRGPSEQFF	TGCGCCAGCAGCTTGAGGAACAGAGGGCCGAGTGAGCAGTTCTTC
TRBV7-3	.	.	TRBJ1-1	CASSFLRDTEAFF	TGTGCCAGCAGCTTCCTCCGGGATACTGAAGCTTTCTTT
TRBV18	.	.	TRBJ1-5	CASSPPGQGGNQPQHF	TGTGCCAGCTCACCACCGGGCCAGGGCGGCAATCAGCCCCAGCATTTT
TRBV5-4	.	.	TRBJ1-5	CASSLVGAGQPQHF	TGTGCCAGCAGCTTGGTGGGGGCAGGTCAGCCCCAGCATTTT
TRBV3-1/TRBV3-2	.	few	TRBJ1-5	CASSQSTHSNQPQHF	TGTGCCAGCAGCCAATCCACTCATAGCAATCAGCCCCAGCATTTT
TRBV7-9	TRBD1	.	TRBJ2-7	CASSPTPGQGYDEQYF	TGTGCCAGCAGCCCAACCCCGGGACAGGGGTATGACGAGCAGTACTTC
TRBV5-1	.	.	TRBJ2-1	CASSLYSGEQFF	TGCGCCAGCAGCTTGTACTCCGGTGAGCAGTTCTTC
TRBV18	TRBD1	.	TRBJ2-1	CASSPLTGLGYNEQFF	TGTGCCAGCTCACCGCTGACAGGGCTGGGTTACAATGAGCAGTTCTTC
TRBV7-9	.	.	TRBJ1-2	CASSLEGMNYGYTF	TGTGCCAGCAGCTTAGAGGGGATGAACTATGGCTACACCTTC
TRBV3-1/TRBV3-2	TRBD1	.	TRBJ1-3	CASSSDRGSGNTIYF	TGTGCCAGCAGTTCGGACAGGGGGTCAGGAAACACCATATATTTT
TRBV30	TRBD2	.	TRBJ2-3	CAWSVLAGFTDTQYF	TGTGCCTGGAGTGTACTAGCGGGGTTCACAGATACGCAGTATTTT
TRBV28	TRBD1	once	TRBJ1-5	CASSGGGSNQPQHF	TGTGCCAGCAGTGGAGGGGGCTCTAATCAGCCCCAGCATTTT
TRBV6-5	TRBD2	.	TRBJ2-3	CASKSSGGADTQYF	TGTGCCAGCAAGTCTAGCGGGGGTGCGGATACGCAGTATTTT
TRBV11-3	TRBD1	.	TRBJ2-2	CASSSDRVSGELFF	TGTGCCAGCAGCTCGGACAGGGTGTCCGGGGAGCTGTTTTTT
TRBV14	.	once	TRBJ1-2	CASSQSHNYGYTF	TGTGCCAGCAGCCAGTCACATAACTATGGCTACACCTTC
TRBV7-2	.	.	TRBJ2-6	CASSSRQYSGANVLTF	TGTGCCAGCAGCTCCCGCCAGTACTCTGGGGCCAACGTCCTGACTTTC
TRBV9	.	once	TRBJ2-7	CASSVGGQTYEQYF	TGTGCCAGCAGCGTAGGTGGGCAAACCTACGAGCAGTACTTC
TRBV6-2/TRBV6-3	TRBD1	.	TRBJ2-7	CASSWTDRVSYEQYF	TGTGCCAGCAGTTGGACCGACAGGGTCTCCTACGAGCAGTACTTC
TRBV28	TRBD2	.	TRBJ2-7	CASGTSGSNYEQYF	TGTGCCAGCGGTACTAGCGGGAGTAACTACGAGCAGTACTTC
TRBV12-3/TRBV12-4	TRBD1	few	TRBJ2-1	CASSPPGGYEQFF	TGTGCCAGCAGTCCCCCAGGGGGCTATGAGCAGTTCTTC
TRBV19	TRBD1	once	TRBJ2-2	CASSTTGRTGELFF	TGTGCCAGTAGTACGACAGGGAGAACCGGGGAGCTGTTTTTT